This T cell receptor beta chain is drawn from a study of CXCR3-negative and CXCR3-positive naive CD8 T cells. TRB cDNA libraries were made by UMI-labeled 5' RACE. TCRdb re-called the 5' RACE reads and gives one entry per CDR3 protein, without DNA. The listing records about 120,000 distinct CDR3 sequences. Naive CD8+ T lymphocytes were specified as CD45RO-CCR7+CD27+CD95-. Comment on this clonotype: Its antigen remains unknown.

This CDR3 is built from 14 residues. Germline CDR1 SEHNR, CDR2 FQNEAQ (reference sequence). Regarding the study as a whole: Researchers report that CXCR3-positive naive cells carry more hydrophobic TRB CDR3s than CXCR3-negative naive cells. CXCR3-negative and CXCR3-positive naive cells shared comparable TRBV-TRBJ usage, but memory cells did not.

The chain couples TRBV7-9 to TRBJ2-1; with no DNA, the TCRdb D assignment of TRBD2 cannot be verified. Sequenced: naive CXCR3- CD8+ T cells from blood. Subset in this sample: CD45RO-CCR7+CD27+CD95- naive CD8+ T cells lacking CXCR3 (TNR3-). The clonotype originates from a human donor in good health. Some clones in this sample may be carry-over from other donors' samples. The CDR3 protein is CASIHGTSEWEPFF.